This T cell receptor (beta chain) came from a study of blood T cells in healthy people across ages. Across the study: Capture by template switching was about one barcoded beta molecule per two T cells.

The study, taken as a whole, reports: Per million T cells, the diversity of TCR beta decreased roughly linearly as age advanced.

The V end lost 2 bases, the J end lost 2 bases, and 12 bases lay between the germline ends. Germline CDR1 reads DFQATT; CDR2 reads SNEGSKA (reference sequence). CDR3 length: 14 amino acids. There are a few counts of this clonotype. Its antigen is as yet unknown. The authors drew roughly 9.8 milliliters of peripheral blood from each donor. Primed by a sample-barcoded 5' primer and a J-beta primer mix, a second PCR proceeded for roughly 6 to 12 cycles. The authors tagged each cDNA molecule using a template-switch adaptor with 12 random nucleotides. TCRdb reanalysed the 5' RACE reads using MiXCR and keeps one entry per CDR3 protein. Among roughly 900,000 distinct CDR3 sequences, 45% to 50% were seen once, and the ten largest hold around 15%.

The sequencing sample was made of blood. The V and J genes are TRBV20-1 and TRBJ1-1, with D possibly being TRBD1 (6 bases). This TCR was sampled from a man younger than 40 in good health. For the CDR3, the DNA is TGCAGTGCTAGATGGGGGGGCAGAAACACTGAAGCTTTCTTT. As protein: CSARWGGRNTEAFF.